This T cell receptor (beta chain) was obtained from a study of CD8 T cells in ankylosing spondylitis. TCRdb ran MiXCR on the 5' RACE reads and lists one entry per CDR3 protein. The top ten clones hold about 30% of a sample with some 100,000 distinct CDR3 sequences, about 8.3% of them seen once. With V trimmed by 1 base and J by 4 bases, 3 bases remained unmatched. CDR3 length: 15 residues. CDR1 is MNHNS, CDR2 SASEGT, per germline. This clonotype was counted a few times. The antigen is unknown. Study-wide findings and caveats: Made up of eight highly homologous variants, a TCR beta motif appeared characteristic of ankylosing spondylitis blood. From matched ankylosing spondylitis synovial fluid, disease-linked clones were reportedly recovered at significantly enriched levels.

V is TRBV6-1 and J is TRBJ2-1; 8 bases are a match to TRBD2. Specimen: blood, either unsorted or a sorted T cell fraction (not recorded which). The TCR was taken from a male donor with ankylosing spondylitis. The CDR3 DNA reads as TGTGCCAGCAGTGAAGACGGGGGGGCTTACAATGAGCAGTTCTTC. Residues: CASSEDGGAYNEQFF.